This T cell receptor beta chain was sequenced during a study of T cells after yellow fever vaccination. The CDR3 covers 14 residues. CDR1 and CDR2 from the germline V gene are SGHVS and FQNEAQ. J gave up 5 bases and V 1 base, and 4 bases lay outside the gene matches. In TCRdb, the 5' RACE reads were re-called with MiXCR into one record per CDR3 protein. Of some 110,000 distinct CDR3 sequences in the sample, approximately 7.1% are singletons; the top ten hold approximately 3%. This clonotype was picked up many times. The receptor was isolated from a man between 18 and 29 years old who received the YFV17D yellow fever vaccine. Source: CD4+ T cells sorted from PBMCs, taken roughly 45 days after the first yellow fever vaccination. The chain couples TRBV7-8 to TRBJ2-5; TRBD2 aligns across 7 bases. CDR3 coding DNA: TGTGCCAGCAGCTTAGTGGGGGGGATGGAGACCCAGTACTTC. As protein: CASSLVGGMETQYF.